This TCR beta chain was observed in a study of blood T cell repertoires in COVID-19. Overall study: PBMCs, B-cell-depleted T cells, or T cells were the source of the cDNA or gDNA that made up the material.

As originally analysed: Cell counts per sample came from amplifying reference gene primers. Clones were read by immunoSEQ multiplex PCR, and TCRdb kept only the in-frame ones, dropping some. V, J and clone size reflect that table, while D and trimming were determined from the DNA. Counted here are 170,000 or so clones, about 87% occurring once; the ten biggest clones make up 12%. The CDR3 has 14 amino acids. Germline CDR1 reads GTSNPN; CDR2 reads SVGIG (reference sequence). Trimming cost V 2 bases and J 4 bases; bases outside gene matches: 8. Followed longitudinally, the Seattle patients had been enrolled during active infection.

Sample: peripheral blood. The V call is TRBV30, the J call TRBJ2-7, with 7 bases fitting TRBD1. This receptor was obtained from a woman in her 70s with COVID-19, enrolled during active disease. The CDR3: CAWSRDRAVYEQYF. The DNA of the CDR3 is TGTGCCTGGAGTCGCGACAGGGCGGTATACGAGCAGTACTTC.